This T cell receptor beta chain originates from a study of T cell responses to AZD1222 COVID-19 vaccine. Germline V lookup: CDR1 SGHVS, CDR2 FNYEAQ. This CDR3 has 14 amino acids. V was trimmed by 4 bases and J by 2 bases, leaving 11 bases between them. Findings and caveats of the study: Vaccine-associated CD4 TCRs spanned spike, dominant at 160-218 and 743-854.

This clone was observed a handful of times. Its antigen is as yet unknown. Libraries were prepared by immunoSEQ multiplex PCR; TCRdb keeps only in-frame clonotypes and omits some of them. The sample contains roughly 160,000 clones, roughly nine tenths of which appear only once. Source: peripheral blood, taken on day 0 of AZD1222 vaccination. The receptor was derived from an adult in good health. The rearrangement joins TRBV7-6 to TRBJ1-1; tentatively, D is TRBD1 (6 bases). This chain's CDR3 is CASSSLTGNTEAFF. CDR3 bases: TGTGCCAGCAGCTCCCTGACAGGTAACACTGAAGCTTTCTTT.